This TCR beta chain was found in a study of human T cells and chemical hapten exposure. TCRdb redid the calling of the RACE reads with MiXCR, one entry per CDR3 protein. The table records about 40,000 distinct CDR3 sequences, around 3% of them present only once. This clonotype was seen many times. As to time point: patch test 2, 6 weeks after DPC sensitization. Stated treatment: therapeutic diphenylcyclopropenone sensitization with weekly scalp DPC. The TCR sequence derives from a man aged 40-49 years with alopecia areata. Some clones in this sample may be carry-over from other donors' samples. The source material was whole blood, sampled in connection with sensitization to the hapten diphenylcyclopropenone (DPC).

CDR3 bases: TGCAGTGCTAAAACCGGGACAGCCTATGGCTACACCTTC. Its protein product is CSAKTGTAYGYTF. The chain recombines TRBV20-1 with TRBJ1-2; 7 bases fit TRBD1. Germline loops: CDR1 DFQATT, CDR2 SNEGSKA (reference sequence). The CDR3 consists of 13 residues. J lost 4 bases, V lost 4 bases, and 6 bases had no gene match.